This T cell receptor (beta chain) is from a study of blood T cells in healthy people across ages. Study-level findings and limits: More naive CD4+ cells and higher diversity were found in long-lived than in aged donors. Across the age range, TCR beta diversity per million T cells fell in a roughly linear way.

V was clipped by 3 bases and J by 4 bases; unmatched bases: 4. Germline V CDR1 and CDR2: SGHTA, FQGNSA. The CDR3 totals 15 residues. This clonotype has ten or more counts. Its antigen is not known. Primers used in a second PCR of about 6 to 11 cycles were a sample-barcoded 5' primer and a J-beta primer mix. TCRdb reprocessed the 5' RACE reads via MiXCR and lists one record per CDR3 protein. The table includes hundreds of thousands of distinct CDR3 sequences, about 34% detected once. Donation came from healthy Caucasian individuals in Russia who were aged 6 to 90. A minimum of 6 million PBMCs was isolated per sample.

The chain links TRBV7-2 to TRBJ2-3, with 10 bases fitting TRBD2. The source material was blood. This TCR was recovered from a woman older than 75 in good health. The CDR3, as DNA: TGTGCCAGCAGCTTCCAGCGGGGGGGGGCAGATACGCAGTATTTT. This sequence encodes CASSFQRGGADTQYF.